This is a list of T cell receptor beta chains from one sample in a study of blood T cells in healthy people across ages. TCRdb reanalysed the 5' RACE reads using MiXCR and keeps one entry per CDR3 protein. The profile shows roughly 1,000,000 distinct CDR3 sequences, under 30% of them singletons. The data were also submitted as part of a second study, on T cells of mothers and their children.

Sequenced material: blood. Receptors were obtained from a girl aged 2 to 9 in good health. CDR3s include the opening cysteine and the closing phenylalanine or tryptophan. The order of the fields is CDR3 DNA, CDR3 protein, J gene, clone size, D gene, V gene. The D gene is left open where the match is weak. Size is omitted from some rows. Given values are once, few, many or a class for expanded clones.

TGTGCCAGCCAGCCCCACTTTAACTATGGCTACACCTTC,CASQPHFNYGYTF,TRBJ1-2,NA,NA,TRBV19
TGTGCCGCCAGTGATTCCAAGGGACTAGCGGGGGATGAGCAGTTCTTC,CAASDSKGLAGDEQFF,TRBJ2-1,few,TRBD2,TRBV24-1
TGTGCCAGCAGCCAAGATCTGTCAAACATTCAGTACTTC,CASSQDLSNIQYF,TRBJ2-4,few,NA,TRBV4-2
TGCAGTGCCAGACTAGCGGGAGGGAGGGGGACCCAGTACTTC,CSARLAGGRGTQYF,TRBJ2-5,few,TRBD2,TRBV20-1
TGTGCCAGCAGTTTACAGGGGCCCGGGGAGCTGTTTTTT,CASSLQGPGELFF,TRBJ2-2,NA,NA,TRBV27
TGTGCCAGCAGTTTTGGATACAATGAGCAGTTCTTC,CASSFGYNEQFF,TRBJ2-1,many,NA,TRBV12-3/TRBV12-4
TGTGCCAGCAGCTCTACCGGGACAGGGGTTAGGGAGCAGTACTTC,CASSSTGTGVREQYF,TRBJ2-7,NA,TRBD1,TRBV7-2
TGTGCCAGCAGTTTATGGGGACTAGTTTCAGATACGCAGTATTTT,CASSLWGLVSDTQYF,TRBJ2-3,NA,TRBD2,TRBV28
TGCAGTGCTAGAGAAGGGACGAACACTGAAGCTTTCTTT,CSAREGTNTEAFF,TRBJ1-1,NA,NA,TRBV20-1
TGTGCCACCAGTGCAGGGATTGGCTATGGCTACACCTTC,CATSAGIGYGYTF,TRBJ1-2,few,NA,TRBV24-1
TGCGCCAGCGGGCAGGCCCAGTACTTC,CASGQAQYF,TRBJ2-5,NA,NA,TRBV10-2
TGTGCCACAAAACTAGCACGGGCGGAGACCCAGTACTTC,CATKLARAETQYF,TRBJ2-5,NA,NA,TRBV10-3
TGTGCTAGTGGGGGGGGATGGGAGCTTGAGACCCAGTACTTC,CASGGGWELETQYF,TRBJ2-5,few,NA,TRBV12-5
TGCAGCGTTTTAACAGGGGGCTATGAGACCCAGTACTTC,CSVLTGGYETQYF,TRBJ2-5,few,TRBD1,TRBV29-1
TGCAGCGTTTCCTCAGGGGGCTGGGGAACTGAAGCTTTCTTT,CSVSSGGWGTEAFF,TRBJ1-1,NA,TRBD1,TRBV29-1
TGCAGCGGAGGGACAGGGGGCACCGAGCAGTACTTC,CSGGTGGTEQYF,TRBJ2-7,many,TRBD1,TRBV29-1
TGTGCCACCCGAGGGGACAGTCAAGAGACCCAGTACTTC,CATRGDSQETQYF,TRBJ2-5,NA,TRBD1,TRBV24-1
TGTGCCAGCAGTCGCGACAAGACCCAGTACTTC,CASSRDKTQYF,TRBJ2-5,NA,NA,TRBV6-2/TRBV6-3
TGCAGTGCTAGGGACACCAGGGGCATGAACACTGAAGCTTTCTTT,CSARDTRGMNTEAFF,TRBJ1-1,few,NA,TRBV20-1
TGTGCCAGCAGTTTAGACAGCGGCTCCTACAATGAGCAGTTCTTC,CASSLDSGSYNEQFF,TRBJ2-1,few,NA,TRBV27
TGTGCCAGCACCTGGGGGGGAGTGTCCTACGAGCAGTACTTC,CASTWGGVSYEQYF,TRBJ2-7,NA,TRBD2,TRBV12-3/TRBV12-4
TGTGCCAGCAGTTACTCGAAGAGCAACGAGCAGTACTTC,CASSYSKSNEQYF,TRBJ2-7,NA,NA,TRBV6-6
TGTGCCAGCAGTTACGGGGCCAACACCGGGGAGCTGTTTTTT,CASSYGANTGELFF,TRBJ2-2,NA,NA,TRBV6-5
TGTGCCAGCAGCTCCCTATTCGGGGATTCCAAACAAGAGACCCAGTACTTC,CASSSLFGDSKQETQYF,TRBJ2-5,few,NA,TRBV11-2
TGTGCCAGCAGGATAAGGACGAGGCCCGCATACCAAGAGACCCAGTACTTC,CASRIRTRPAYQETQYF,TRBJ2-5,NA,NA,TRBV7-3
TGTGCCACCCGGGACACCAATCAGCCCCAGCATTTT,CATRDTNQPQHF,TRBJ1-5,NA,NA,TRBV6-1
TGTGCCATCAGCTCCGGACAGTTAATATCGAATGAGCAGTTCTTC,CAISSGQLISNEQFF,TRBJ2-1,NA,NA,TRBV10-3
TGCAGTGCTAGCGTAGCGGGGGATTTCACAGATACGCAGTATTTT,CSASVAGDFTDTQYF,TRBJ2-3,few,TRBD2,TRBV20-1
TGCGCCAGCAGCCGGAGCCTTGGGGTCTACGAGCAGTACTTC,CASSRSLGVYEQYF,TRBJ2-7,NA,NA,TRBV4-3
TGTGCCAGCAAACAGGCGGGGGGTAACAATGAGCAGTTCTTC,CASKQAGGNNEQFF,TRBJ2-1,few,TRBD2,TRBV7-3
TGTGCCAGCAAGGAGAAGACCGAGCAGTACTTC,CASKEKTEQYF,TRBJ2-7,many,NA,TRBV6-2/TRBV6-3
TGTGCCAGCAGTTACTTGCTAGCGGGAGAGCGGGTGGAGACCCAGTACTTC,CASSYLLAGERVETQYF,TRBJ2-5,NA,TRBD2,TRBV6-6
TGCGCCAGCAGCCCCTCCGGGACAGGGCTTATGGATGAAAAACTGTTTTTT,CASSPSGTGLMDEKLFF,TRBJ1-4,NA,TRBD1,TRBV5-1
TGTGCCAGCAGTTTTCAGGGGAGGTTTGATGGCTACACCTTC,CASSFQGRFDGYTF,TRBJ1-2,NA,NA,TRBV28
TGTGCCAGCAGTTACCCTCAGGGACATCACCAAGAGACCCAGTACTTC,CASSYPQGHHQETQYF,TRBJ2-5,many,NA,TRBV6-6
TGTGCCAGCAGCATAAACAGGCGAGAGACCCAGTACTTC,CASSINRRETQYF,TRBJ2-5,few,NA,TRBV7-3
TGTGCCAGCAGCTCAACCAAAGGGAGGGAAAAACTGTTTTTT,CASSSTKGREKLFF,TRBJ1-4,few,NA,TRBV11-3
TGTGCCAGCAGCTCGGGGACAGGGAACTATGGCTACACCTTC,CASSSGTGNYGYTF,TRBJ1-2,many,TRBD1,TRBV7-9
TGTGCCAGCAGTTCCCTTGGGGGGGTCGCAACTAATGAAAAACTGTTTTTT,CASSSLGGVATNEKLFF,TRBJ1-4,few,NA,TRBV27
TGCAGTGCTAGCCCGCTCCTCGGAGTGGCCTACAATGAGCAGTTCTTC,CSASPLLGVAYNEQFF,TRBJ2-1,NA,NA,TRBV20-1
TGTGCCAGCAGTGAACAGGGAGAGACCCAGTACTTC,CASSEQGETQYF,TRBJ2-5,many,NA,TRBV2
TGTGCCAGCAGCCAGGCAGCGGATACGTACCAAGAGACCCAGTACTTC,CASSQAADTYQETQYF,TRBJ2-5,few,NA,TRBV9
TGCAGTGCTAGACAAAGGACAGGGGAGGTTGAAGCTTTCTTT,CSARQRTGEVEAFF,TRBJ1-1,few,TRBD1,TRBV20-1
TGTGCCAGCAGTGAAGTCCCCAGGTCTGGCTACACCTTC,CASSEVPRSGYTF,TRBJ1-2,NA,NA,TRBV2
TGTGCCAGCAGTTCCAGGTGGGACAGCGGCGAAGAGACCCAGTACTTC,CASSSRWDSGEETQYF,TRBJ2-5,NA,TRBD1,TRBV27
TGTGCCATCAGTGACATAAAGGGAGGTGCGAACACTGAAGCTTTCTTT,CAISDIKGGANTEAFF,TRBJ1-1,NA,NA,TRBV10-3
TGTGCCAGCAGCGTAGCTACAGGGGGCTTGGGAAACACCATATATTTT,CASSVATGGLGNTIYF,TRBJ1-3,NA,TRBD1,TRBV9
TGCAGCACCCAAGGGGGGCCAGAGACCCAGTACTTC,CSTQGGPETQYF,TRBJ2-5,few,NA,TRBV29-1
TGCAGCGTACAGTCCGGGACGGACTACGAGCAGTACTTC,CSVQSGTDYEQYF,TRBJ2-7,NA,NA,TRBV29-1